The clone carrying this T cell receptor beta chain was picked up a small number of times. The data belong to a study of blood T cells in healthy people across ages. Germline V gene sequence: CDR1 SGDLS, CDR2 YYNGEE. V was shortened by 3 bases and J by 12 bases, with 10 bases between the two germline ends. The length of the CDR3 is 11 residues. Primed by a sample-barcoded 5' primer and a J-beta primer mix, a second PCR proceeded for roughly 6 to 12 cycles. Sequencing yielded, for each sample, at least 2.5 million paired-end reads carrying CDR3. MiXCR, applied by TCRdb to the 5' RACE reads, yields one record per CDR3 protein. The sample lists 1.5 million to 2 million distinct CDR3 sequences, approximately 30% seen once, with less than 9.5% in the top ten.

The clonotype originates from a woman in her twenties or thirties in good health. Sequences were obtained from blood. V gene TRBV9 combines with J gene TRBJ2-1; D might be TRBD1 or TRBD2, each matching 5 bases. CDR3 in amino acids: CASSAGTGQFF. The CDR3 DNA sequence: TGTGCCAGCAGCGCGGGGACGGGGCAGTTCTTC.